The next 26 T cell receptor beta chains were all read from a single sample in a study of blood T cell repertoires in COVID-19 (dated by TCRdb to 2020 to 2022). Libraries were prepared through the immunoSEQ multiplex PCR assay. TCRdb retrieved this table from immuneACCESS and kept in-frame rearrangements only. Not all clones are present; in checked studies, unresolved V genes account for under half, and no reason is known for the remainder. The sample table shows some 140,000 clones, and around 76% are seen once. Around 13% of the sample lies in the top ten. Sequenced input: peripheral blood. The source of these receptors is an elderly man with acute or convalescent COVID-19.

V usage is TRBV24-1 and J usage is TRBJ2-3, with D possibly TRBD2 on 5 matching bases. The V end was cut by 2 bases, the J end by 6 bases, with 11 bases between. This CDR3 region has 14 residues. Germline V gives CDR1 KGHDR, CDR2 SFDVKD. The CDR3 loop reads CATSDSTRGDTQYF. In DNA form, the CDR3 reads TGTGCCACCAGTGATTCCACCCGAGGGGATACGCAGTATTTT.

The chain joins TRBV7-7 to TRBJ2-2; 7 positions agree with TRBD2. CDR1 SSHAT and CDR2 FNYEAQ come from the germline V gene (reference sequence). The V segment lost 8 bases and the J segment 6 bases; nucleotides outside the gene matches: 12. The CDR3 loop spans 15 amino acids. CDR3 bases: TGTGCCAGCTCTCCCCAGCGGGGAGGTGCCGGGGAGCTGTTTTTT. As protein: CASSPQRGGAGELFF.

The CDR3 nucleotides read TGTGCCAGCAGAGAGGTGAACTCTTATGGCTACACCTTC. This gives the protein CASREVNSYGYTF. V and J are TRBV6-5 and TRBJ1-2; D not certain. The CDR3 runs 13 residues. V was clipped by 6 bases and J by 5 bases, with 13 bases between them. Germline loops: CDR1 MNHEY, CDR2 SVGAGI.

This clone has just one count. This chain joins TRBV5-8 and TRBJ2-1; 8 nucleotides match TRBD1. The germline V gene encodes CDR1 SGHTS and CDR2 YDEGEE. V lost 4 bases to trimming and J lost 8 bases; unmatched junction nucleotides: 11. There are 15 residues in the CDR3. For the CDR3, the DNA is TGTGCCAGCAGCCTGGGACAGGTCAATATCGATGAGCAGTTCTTC. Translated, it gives CASSLGQVNIDEQFF.

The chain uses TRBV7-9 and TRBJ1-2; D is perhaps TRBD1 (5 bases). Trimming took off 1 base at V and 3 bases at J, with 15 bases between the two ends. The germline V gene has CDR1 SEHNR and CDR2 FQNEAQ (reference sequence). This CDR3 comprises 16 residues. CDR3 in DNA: TGTGCCAGCAGCTTAGGGTTGGGAGGGACTGACTATGGCTACACCTTC. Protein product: CASSLGLGGTDYGYTF.

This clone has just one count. CDR3 residues: CASSSGGHRGQETQYF. The CDR3 region has the DNA TGTGCCAGCAGTTCCGGGGGCCACAGGGGCCAAGAGACCCAGTACTTC. The chain carries TRBV28 and TRBJ2-5, with D possibly matching TRBD1 (7 bases). V was clipped by 4 bases and J by 1 base, with 16 bases between them. CDR1 MDHEN and CDR2 SYDVKM come from the germline V gene. This CDR3 is 16 amino acids long.

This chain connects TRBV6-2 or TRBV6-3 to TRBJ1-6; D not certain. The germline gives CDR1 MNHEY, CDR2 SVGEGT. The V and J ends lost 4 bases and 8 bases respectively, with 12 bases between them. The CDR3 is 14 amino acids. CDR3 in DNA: TGTGCCAGCAGTTCTGTCCTGAACTATTCACCCCTCCACTTT. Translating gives CASSSVLNYSPLHF.

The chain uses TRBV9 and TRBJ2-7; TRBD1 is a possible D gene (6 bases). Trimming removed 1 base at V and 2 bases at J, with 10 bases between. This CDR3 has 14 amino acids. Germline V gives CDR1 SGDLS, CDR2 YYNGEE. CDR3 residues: CASSVTGIPYEQYF. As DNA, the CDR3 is TGTGCCAGCAGCGTAACAGGGATCCCCTACGAGCAGTACTTC.

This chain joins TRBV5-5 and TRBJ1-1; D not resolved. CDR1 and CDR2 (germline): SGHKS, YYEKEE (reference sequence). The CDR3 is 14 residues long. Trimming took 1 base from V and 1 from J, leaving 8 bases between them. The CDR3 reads CASSLYISNTEAFF. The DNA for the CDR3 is TGTGCCAGCAGCTTGTATATATCGAACACTGAAGCTTTCTTT.

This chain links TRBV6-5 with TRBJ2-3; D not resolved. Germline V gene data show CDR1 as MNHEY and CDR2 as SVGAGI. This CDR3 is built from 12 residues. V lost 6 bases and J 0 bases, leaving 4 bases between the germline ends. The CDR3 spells CASRHSTDTQYF. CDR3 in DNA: TGTGCCAGCAGACACAGCACAGATACGCAGTATTTT.

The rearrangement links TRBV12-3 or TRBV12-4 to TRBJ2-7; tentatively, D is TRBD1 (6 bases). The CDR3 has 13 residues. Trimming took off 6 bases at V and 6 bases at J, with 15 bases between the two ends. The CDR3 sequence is CASSRQAEREQYF. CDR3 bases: TGTGCCAGCAGCCGACAGGCGGAACGCGAGCAGTACTTC.

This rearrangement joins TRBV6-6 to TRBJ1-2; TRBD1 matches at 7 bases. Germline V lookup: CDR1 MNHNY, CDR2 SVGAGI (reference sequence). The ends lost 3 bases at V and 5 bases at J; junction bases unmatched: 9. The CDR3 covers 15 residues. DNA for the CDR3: TGTGCCAGCAGTTATGGGGACAGTTCCCTGTATGGCTACACCTTC. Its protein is CASSYGDSSLYGYTF.

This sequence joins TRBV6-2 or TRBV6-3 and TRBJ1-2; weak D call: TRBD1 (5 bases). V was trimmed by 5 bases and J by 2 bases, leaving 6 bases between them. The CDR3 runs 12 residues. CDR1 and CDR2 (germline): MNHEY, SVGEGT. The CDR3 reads CASSQGNYGYTF. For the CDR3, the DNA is TGTGCCAGCAGTCAGGGCAACTATGGCTACACCTTC.

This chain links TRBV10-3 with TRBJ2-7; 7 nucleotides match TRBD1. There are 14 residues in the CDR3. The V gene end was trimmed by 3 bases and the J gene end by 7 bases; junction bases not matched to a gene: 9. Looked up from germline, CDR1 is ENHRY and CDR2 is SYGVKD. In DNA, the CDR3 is TGTGCCATCAGTGACCGAGGACAGGTTCAGGAGCAGTACTTC. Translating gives CAISDRGQVQEQYF.

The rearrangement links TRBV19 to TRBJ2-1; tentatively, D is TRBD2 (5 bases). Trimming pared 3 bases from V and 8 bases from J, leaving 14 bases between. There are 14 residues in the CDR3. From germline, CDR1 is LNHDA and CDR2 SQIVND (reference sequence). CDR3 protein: CASSIRTPRDEQFF. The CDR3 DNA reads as TGTGCCAGTAGTATCAGGACTCCCCGCGATGAGCAGTTCTTC.

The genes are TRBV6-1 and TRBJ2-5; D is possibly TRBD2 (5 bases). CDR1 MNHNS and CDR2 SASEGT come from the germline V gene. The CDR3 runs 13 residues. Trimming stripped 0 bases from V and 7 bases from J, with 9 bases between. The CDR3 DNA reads TGTGCCAGCAGTGAAGCGCTTCGGGGGACCCAGTACTTC. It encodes CASSEALRGTQYF.

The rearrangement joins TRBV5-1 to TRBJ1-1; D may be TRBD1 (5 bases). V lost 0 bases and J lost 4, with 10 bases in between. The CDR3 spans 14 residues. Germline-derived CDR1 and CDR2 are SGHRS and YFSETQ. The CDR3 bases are TGCGCCAGCAGCTTGGCCGGAGGGACCACTGAAGCTTTCTTT. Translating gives CASSLAGGTTEAFF. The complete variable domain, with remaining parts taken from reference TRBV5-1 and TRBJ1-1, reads KAGVTQTPRYLIKTRGQQVTLSCSPISGHRSVSWYQQTPGQGLQFLFEYFSETQRNKGNFPGRFSGRQFSNSRSEMNVSTLELGDSALYLCASSLAGGTTEAFFGQGTRLTVV.

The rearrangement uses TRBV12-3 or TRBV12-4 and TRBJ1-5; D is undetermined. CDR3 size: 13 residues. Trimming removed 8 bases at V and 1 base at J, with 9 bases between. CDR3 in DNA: TGTGCCAGCTGCCCGGGGAGCAATCAGCCCCAGCATTTT. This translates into CASCPGSNQPQHF.

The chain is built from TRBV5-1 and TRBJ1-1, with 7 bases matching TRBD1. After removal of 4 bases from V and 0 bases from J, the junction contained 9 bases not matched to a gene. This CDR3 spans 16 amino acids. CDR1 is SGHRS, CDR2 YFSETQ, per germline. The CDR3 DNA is TGCGCCAGCAGCATGGGACAGTTTTACATGAACACTGAAGCTTTCTTT. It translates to CASSMGQFYMNTEAFF.

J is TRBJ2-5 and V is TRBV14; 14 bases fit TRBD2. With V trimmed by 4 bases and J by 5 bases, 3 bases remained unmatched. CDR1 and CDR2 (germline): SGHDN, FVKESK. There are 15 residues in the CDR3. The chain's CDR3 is CASSPGLAGAETQYF. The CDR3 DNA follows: TGTGCCAGCAGCCCGGGACTAGCGGGGGCGGAGACCCAGTACTTC.

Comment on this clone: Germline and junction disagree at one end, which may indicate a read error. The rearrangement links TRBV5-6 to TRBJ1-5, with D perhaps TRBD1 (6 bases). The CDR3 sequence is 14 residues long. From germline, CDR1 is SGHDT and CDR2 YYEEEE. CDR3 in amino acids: CASSLGPRTGQALF. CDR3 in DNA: TGTGCCAGCAGCTTGGGTCCCCGGACGGGACAAGCTCTTTTT.

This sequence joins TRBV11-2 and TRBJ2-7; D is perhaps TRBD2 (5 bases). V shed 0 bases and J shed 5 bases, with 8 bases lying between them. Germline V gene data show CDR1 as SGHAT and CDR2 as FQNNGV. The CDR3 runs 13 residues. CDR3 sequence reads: CASSLDQRDEQYF. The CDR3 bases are TGTGCCAGCAGCTTAGATCAGAGGGACGAGCAGTACTTC.

The CDR3 spells CASSLTGLLSTGELFF. The CDR3 coding sequence is TGCGCCAGCAGCCTGACAGGGCTTTTGAGCACCGGGGAGCTGTTTTTT. V is TRBV5-1 and J is TRBJ2-2, with 7 bases identical to TRBD1. The CDR3 has 16 amino acids. Trimming at V came to 4 bases and at J to 4 bases, leaving 10 bases not matched to a gene. CDR1 and CDR2 from the germline V gene are SGHRS and YFSETQ.

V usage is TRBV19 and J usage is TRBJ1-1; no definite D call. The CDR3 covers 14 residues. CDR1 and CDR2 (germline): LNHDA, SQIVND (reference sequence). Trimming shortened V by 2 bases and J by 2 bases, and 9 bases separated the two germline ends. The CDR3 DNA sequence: TGTGCCAGTAGTATAAGAGAAGAAAACACTGAAGCTTTCTTT. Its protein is CASSIREENTEAFF.

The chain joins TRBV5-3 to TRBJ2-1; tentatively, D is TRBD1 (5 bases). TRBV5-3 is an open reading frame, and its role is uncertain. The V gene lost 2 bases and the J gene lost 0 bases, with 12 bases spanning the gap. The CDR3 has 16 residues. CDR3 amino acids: CARSFLGASSYNEQFF. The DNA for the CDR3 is TGTGCCAGAAGCTTTTTAGGGGCTAGCTCCTACAATGAGCAGTTCTTC.

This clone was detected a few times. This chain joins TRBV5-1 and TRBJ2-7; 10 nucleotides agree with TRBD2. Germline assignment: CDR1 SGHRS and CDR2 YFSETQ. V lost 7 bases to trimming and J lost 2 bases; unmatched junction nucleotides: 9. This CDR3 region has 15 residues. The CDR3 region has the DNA TGCGCCAGCCGCAGATCTAGCGGGGGCGCCTACGAGCAGTACTTC. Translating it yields CASRRSSGGAYEQYF.